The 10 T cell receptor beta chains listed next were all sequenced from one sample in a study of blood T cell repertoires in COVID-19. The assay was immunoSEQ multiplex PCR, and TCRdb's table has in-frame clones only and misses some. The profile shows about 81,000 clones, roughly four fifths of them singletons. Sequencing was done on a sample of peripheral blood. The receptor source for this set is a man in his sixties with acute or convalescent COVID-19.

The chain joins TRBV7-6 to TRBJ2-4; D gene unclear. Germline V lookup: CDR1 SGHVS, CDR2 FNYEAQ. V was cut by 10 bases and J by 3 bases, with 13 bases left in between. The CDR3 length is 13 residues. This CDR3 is CANYGADKNIQYF. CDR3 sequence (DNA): TGTGCCAACTACGGTGCTGACAAAAACATTCAGTACTTC.

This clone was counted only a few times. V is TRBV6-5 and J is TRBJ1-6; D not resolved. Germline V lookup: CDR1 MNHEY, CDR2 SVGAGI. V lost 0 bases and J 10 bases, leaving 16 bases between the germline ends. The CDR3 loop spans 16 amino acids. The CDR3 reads CASSYSGRATGSPLHF. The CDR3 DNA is TGTGCCAGCAGTTACTCCGGAAGGGCTACGGGGTCACCCCTCCACTTT.

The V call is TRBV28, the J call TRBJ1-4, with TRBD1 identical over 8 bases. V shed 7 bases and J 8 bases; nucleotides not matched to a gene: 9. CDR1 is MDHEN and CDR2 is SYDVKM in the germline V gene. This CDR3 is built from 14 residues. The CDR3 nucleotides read TGTGCCAGCACACCTCAGGGGGCCGGCGAAAAACTGTTTTTT. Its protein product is CASTPQGAGEKLFF.

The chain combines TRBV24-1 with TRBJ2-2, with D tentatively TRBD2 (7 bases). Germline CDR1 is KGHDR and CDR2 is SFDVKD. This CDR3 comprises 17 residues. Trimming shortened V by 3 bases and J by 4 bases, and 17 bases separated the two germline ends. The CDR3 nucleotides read TGTGCCACCAGTGATCCGGAGGGGGGGCAAGGCACCGGGGAGCTGTTTTTT. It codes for CATSDPEGGQGTGELFF.

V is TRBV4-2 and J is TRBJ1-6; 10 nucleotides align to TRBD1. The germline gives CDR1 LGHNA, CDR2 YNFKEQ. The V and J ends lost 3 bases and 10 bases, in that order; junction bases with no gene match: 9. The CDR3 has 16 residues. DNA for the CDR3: TGTGCCAGCAGCCAGGTCTCCGGGACAGGGGACTCACCCCTCCACTTT. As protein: CASSQVSGTGDSPLHF.

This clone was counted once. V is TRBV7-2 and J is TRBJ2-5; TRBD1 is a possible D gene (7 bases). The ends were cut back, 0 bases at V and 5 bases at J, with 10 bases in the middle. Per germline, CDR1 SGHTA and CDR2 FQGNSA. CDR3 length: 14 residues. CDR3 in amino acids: CASSLATGRETQYF. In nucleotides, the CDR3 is TGTGCCAGCAGCTTAGCGACAGGGAGGGAGACCCAGTACTTC.

CDR3 amino acids: CAISEYPLNEQFF. For the CDR3, the DNA is TGTGCCATCAGTGAGTATCCCCTCAATGAGCAGTTCTTC. This sequence joins TRBV10-3 and TRBJ2-1, with D hard to call. CDR3 size: 13 residues. The V gene's germline CDR1 is ENHRY and CDR2 SYGVKD. V lost 1 base to trimming and J lost 6 bases, with 7 bases between them.

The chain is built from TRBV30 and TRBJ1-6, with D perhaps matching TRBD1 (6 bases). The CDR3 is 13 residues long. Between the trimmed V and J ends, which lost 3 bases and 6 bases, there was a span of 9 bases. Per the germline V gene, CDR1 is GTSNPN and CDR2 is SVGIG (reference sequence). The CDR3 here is CAWRSRGNSPLHF. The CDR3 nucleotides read TGTGCCTGGAGGTCCAGGGGTAATTCACCCCTCCACTTT.

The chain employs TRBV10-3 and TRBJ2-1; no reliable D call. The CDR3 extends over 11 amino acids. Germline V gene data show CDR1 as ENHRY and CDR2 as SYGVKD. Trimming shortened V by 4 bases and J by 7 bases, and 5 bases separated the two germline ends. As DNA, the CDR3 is TGTGCCATCAGTGCCCAGAATGAGCAGTTCTTC. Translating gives CAISAQNEQFF.

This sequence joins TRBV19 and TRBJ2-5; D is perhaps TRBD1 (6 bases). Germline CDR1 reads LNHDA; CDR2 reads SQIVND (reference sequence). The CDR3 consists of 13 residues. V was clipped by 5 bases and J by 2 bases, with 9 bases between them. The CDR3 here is CASSWTDQETQYF. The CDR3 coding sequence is TGTGCCAGTAGTTGGACAGATCAAGAGACCCAGTACTTC.